The TCR beta chain under discussion was sequenced for a study of blood T cell repertoires in COVID-19. In the study overall: Acute and convalescent COVID-19 specimens originated in the United States, Italy and Spain.

Using immunoSEQ multiplex PCR, the repertoire was profiled, and TCRdb retains in-frame clones only, with some absent. The repertoire holds roughly 65,000 clones, with 90% as singletons. V was cut by 5 bases and J by 0 bases, with 8 bases left in between. The length of the CDR3 is 15 residues. CDR1 and CDR2 from the germline V gene are SEHNR and FQNEAQ (reference sequence). This clone occurred once. The sequence was collected from a man between 60 and 75 years old with acute or convalescent COVID-19. The sample comprised peripheral blood. This chain connects TRBV7-9 to TRBJ2-6; the D gene is possibly TRBD2 (6 bases). The DNA for the CDR3 is TGTGCCAGCAGCATGGGGGGCTCTGGGGCCAACGTCCTGACTTTC. Its protein product is CASSMGGSGANVLTF.